This entry lists 7 T cell receptor beta chains sequenced from one sample in a study of blood T cell repertoires in COVID-19. Here immunoSEQ multiplex PCR was the method, and the copy in TCRdb shows in-frame clones only, minus some. The table includes some 180,000 clones, about 83% detected once. Sequenced: peripheral blood. The receptors were sampled from a woman between 70 and 85 years old who had recovered from COVID-19.

This clone appeared once. The rearrangement uses TRBV12-5 and TRBJ2-2, with TRBD1 matching 9 bases. The V gene's germline CDR1 is LGHNT and CDR2 FRNRAP. V lost 6 bases and J lost 4; bases outside the gene matches: 9. CDR3 size: 16 residues. The CDR3 protein is CASGRAGTGLTGELFF. The CDR3 nucleotides are TGTGCTAGTGGCCGGGCCGGGACAGGGCTCACCGGGGAGCTGTTTTTT.

The chain links TRBV19 to TRBJ1-2; D perhaps matches TRBD1 (6 bases). Trimming removed 3 bases at V and 6 bases at J, with 17 bases between. CDR1 LNHDA and CDR2 SQIVND come from the germline V gene (reference sequence). The CDR3 contains 15 residues. CDR3 nucleotides: TGTGCCAGTAGTATGGGGGCGGCCGTATGGGATGGCTACACCTTC. This sequence encodes CASSMGAAVWDGYTF.

This rearrangement joins TRBV5-1 to TRBJ1-5; weak D call: TRBD1 (5 bases). Trimming removed 4 bases from V and 5 bases from J, with 10 bases in between. This CDR3 is built from 13 residues. The germline V gene has CDR1 SGHRS and CDR2 YFSETQ. In DNA, the CDR3 is TGCGCCAGCAGCCTGGGACTTGATCAGCCCCAGCATTTT. Its translation: CASSLGLDQPQHF.

This clone was recorded only once. The chain employs TRBV28 and TRBJ1-3; no reliable D call. The CDR3 has 15 residues. Germline-derived CDR1 and CDR2 are MDHEN and SYDVKM. Trimming took off 3 bases at V and 0 bases at J, with 9 bases between the two ends. This CDR3 is CASSFASFSGNTIYF. The CDR3, as DNA: TGTGCCAGCAGTTTCGCCAGTTTCTCTGGAAACACCATATATTTT.

V gene TRBV5-8 combines with J gene TRBJ1-2, with D unresolved. Trimming shortened V by 0 bases and J by 8 bases, and 14 bases separated the two germline ends. The germline CDR1 and CDR2 sequences are SGHTS and YDEGEE. The CDR3 has 14 amino acids. The CDR3 nucleotides read TGTGCCAGCAGCTTGGCAGGACTAACGGGGGGCTACACCTTC. Encoded protein: CASSLAGLTGGYTF.

CDR3: CASSQEYGRDTQYF. The DNA of the CDR3 is TGTGCCAGCAGCCAAGAATATGGGAGAGATACGCAGTATTTT. This chain links TRBV14 with TRBJ2-3, with D perhaps TRBD2 (5 bases). Trimming removed 0 bases from V and 5 bases from J, with 9 bases in between. CDR3 length: 14 residues. The germline V gene encodes CDR1 SGHDN and CDR2 FVKESK.

V is TRBV7-9 and J is TRBJ2-1; 13 nucleotides match TRBD2. CDR1 SEHNR and CDR2 FQNEAQ come from the germline V gene (reference sequence). J lost 15 bases, V lost 5 bases, and 7 bases had no gene match. This CDR3 spans 13 amino acids. The CDR3, as DNA: TGTGCCAGCAGCCCGGGACTAGCGGGGTTGGGGTTCTTC. Translated: CASSPGLAGLGFF.